The sequence of this T cell receptor beta chain was determined in a study of T cell responses to AZD1222 COVID-19 vaccine. TCRdb keeps only in-frame clones here, not all; method: immunoSEQ multiplex PCR. The sample carries approximately 200,000 clones, about nine tenths recorded once. The CDR3 runs to 12 residues. V was pared by 6 bases and J by 4 bases, with 9 bases between. The clonotype comes from an adult who received the AZD1222 COVID-19 vaccine. Sequenced here: peripheral blood, sampled 28 days after the second AZD1222 dose. The chain is built from TRBV12-3 or TRBV12-4 and TRBJ1-2; no definite D call. Here the CDR3 DNA reads TGTGCCAGCAGCGTCTTGGGCTATGGCTACACCTTC. Protein: CASSVLGYGYTF.